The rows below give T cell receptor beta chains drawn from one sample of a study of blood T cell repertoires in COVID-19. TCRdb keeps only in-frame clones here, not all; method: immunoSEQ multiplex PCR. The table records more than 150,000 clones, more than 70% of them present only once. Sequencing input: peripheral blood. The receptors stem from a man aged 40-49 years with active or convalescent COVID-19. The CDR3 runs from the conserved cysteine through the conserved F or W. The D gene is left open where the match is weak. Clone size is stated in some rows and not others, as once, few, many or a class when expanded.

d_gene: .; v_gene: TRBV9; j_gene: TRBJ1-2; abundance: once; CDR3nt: TGTGCCAGCAGCGTAGAGGCAGGGTCGATCTATGGCTACACCTTC; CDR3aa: CASSVEAGSIYGYTF
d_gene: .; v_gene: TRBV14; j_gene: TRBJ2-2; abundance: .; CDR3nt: TGTGCCAGCAGCGGTCCACCGTCGGGCGGGGAGCTGTTTTTT; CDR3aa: CASSGPPSGGELFF
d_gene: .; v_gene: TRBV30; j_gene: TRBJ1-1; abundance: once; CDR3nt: TGTGCCTGGAGTGTAAGAGTAAACACTGAAGCTTTCTTT; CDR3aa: CAWSVRVNTEAFF
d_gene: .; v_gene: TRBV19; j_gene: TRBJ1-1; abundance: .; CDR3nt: TGTGCCAGTAGTACGCCCGGACAGCATTACACTGAAGCTTTCTTT; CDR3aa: CASSTPGQHYTEAFF
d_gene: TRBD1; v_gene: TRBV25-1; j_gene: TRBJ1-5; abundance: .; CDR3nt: TGTGCCAGCAGTGAAACCCGGGACAGGTTGTTTCAGCCCCAGCATTTT; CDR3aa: CASSETRDRLFQPQHF
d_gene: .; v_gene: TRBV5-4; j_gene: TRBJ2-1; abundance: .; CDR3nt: TGTGCCAGCAGCCCCCAGCAGGGGAGAGACAATGAGCAGTTCTTC; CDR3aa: CASSPQQGRDNEQFF
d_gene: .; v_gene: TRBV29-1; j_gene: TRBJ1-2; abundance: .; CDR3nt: TGCAGCGTTGAGCCCTACAGGAACTATGGCTACACCTTC; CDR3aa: CSVEPYRNYGYTF
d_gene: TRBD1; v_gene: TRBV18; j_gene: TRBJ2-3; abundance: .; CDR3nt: TGTGCCAGCTCACCCCGGGACAGGGGGCAAGGCACAGATACGCAGTATTTT; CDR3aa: CASSPRDRGQGTDTQYF
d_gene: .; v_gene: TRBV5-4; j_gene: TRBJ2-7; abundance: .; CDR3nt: TGTGCCAGCAGCCCCCGGACAGATCCCTACGAGCAGTACTTC; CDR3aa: CASSPRTDPYEQYF
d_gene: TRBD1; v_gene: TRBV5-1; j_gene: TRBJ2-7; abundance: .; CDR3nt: TGCGCCAGCAGCTCCGGGACAGGGACCTACGAGCAGTACTTC; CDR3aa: CASSSGTGTYEQYF
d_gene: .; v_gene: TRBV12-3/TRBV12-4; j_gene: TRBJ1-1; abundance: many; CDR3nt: TGTGCCAGCAGTTTAGGAGGTCCCTTGAACGCTTTCTTT; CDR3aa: CASSLGGPLNAFF
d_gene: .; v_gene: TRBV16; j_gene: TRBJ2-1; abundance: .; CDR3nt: TGTGCCAGCAGCCAATTAATAGGTGAGGGGGTTATGTACAATGAGCAGTTCTTC; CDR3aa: CASSQLIGEGVMYNEQFF
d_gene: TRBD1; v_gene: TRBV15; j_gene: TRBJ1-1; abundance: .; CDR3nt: TGTGCCACCAGCAGGCGGTGGCAGGGGGAAAGTGAAGCTTTCTTT; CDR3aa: CATSRRWQGESEAFF
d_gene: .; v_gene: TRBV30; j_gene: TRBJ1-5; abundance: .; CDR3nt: TGTGCCTGGAGTGTGAGTAACAGAAATCAGCCCCAGCATTTT; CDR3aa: CAWSVSNRNQPQHF
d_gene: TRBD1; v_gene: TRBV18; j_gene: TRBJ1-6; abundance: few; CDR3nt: TGTGCCAGCTCCCTCGAGGCAGGGGGCAATTCACCCCTCCACTTT; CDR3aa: CASSLEAGGNSPLHF
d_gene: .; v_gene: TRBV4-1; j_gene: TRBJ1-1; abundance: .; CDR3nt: TGCGCCAGCAGCCAGGAGGGGAGTATGGGGTACACTGAAGCTTTCTTT; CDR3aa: CASSQEGSMGYTEAFF
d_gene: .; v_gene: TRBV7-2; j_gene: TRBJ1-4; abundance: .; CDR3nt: TGTGCCAGCAGCTTAGCTTGGGGGAGGGAAAAACTGTTTTTT; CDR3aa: CASSLAWGREKLFF
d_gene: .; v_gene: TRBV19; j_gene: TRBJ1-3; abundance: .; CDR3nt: TGTGCCAGTAGTCTGAGACAGCATCTGTCTGGAAACACCATATATTTT; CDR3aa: CASSLRQHLSGNTIYF
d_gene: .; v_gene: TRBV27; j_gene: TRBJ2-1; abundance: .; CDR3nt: TGTGCCAGCAGTTTATCGGCCAGCAATGAGCAGTTCTTC; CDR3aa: CASSLSASNEQFF
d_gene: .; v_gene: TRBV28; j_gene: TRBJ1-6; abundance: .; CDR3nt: TGTGCCAGCAGTCCCCCGGGTTCCAATTCACCCCTCCACTTT; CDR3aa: CASSPPGSNSPLHF
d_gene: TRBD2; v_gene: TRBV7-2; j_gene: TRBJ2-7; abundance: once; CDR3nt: TGTGCCAGCAGCAAGACTAGCGGCCTTCCCTACGAGCAGTACTTC; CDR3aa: CASSKTSGLPYEQYF
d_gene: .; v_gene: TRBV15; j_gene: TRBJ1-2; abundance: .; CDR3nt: TGTGCCACCAGCAGAGGGACAGCTCCTGGCTACACCTTC; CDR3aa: CATSRGTAPGYTF
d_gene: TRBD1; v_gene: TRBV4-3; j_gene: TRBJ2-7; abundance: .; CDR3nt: TGCGCCAGCAGCCAAGATCTGACAAGGCTCGGGACAGCCTACGAGCAGTACTTC; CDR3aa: CASSQDLTRLGTAYEQYF
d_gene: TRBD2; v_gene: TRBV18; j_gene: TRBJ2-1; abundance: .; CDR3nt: TGTGCCAGCTCACCCCCGGGACTAGCGGGGGGGCGCACTGAGCAGTTCTTC; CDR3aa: CASSPPGLAGGRTEQFF
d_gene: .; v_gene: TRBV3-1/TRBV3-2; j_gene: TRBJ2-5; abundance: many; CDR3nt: TGTGCCAGCAGCCAAGCAAGGGGTGCTATGAGAACCCAGTACTTC; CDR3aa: CASSQARGAMRTQYF
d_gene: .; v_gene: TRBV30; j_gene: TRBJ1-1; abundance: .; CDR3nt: TGTGCCTGGAGTGTACTCTGGGAGGGCACTGAAGCTTTCTTT; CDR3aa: CAWSVLWEGTEAFF
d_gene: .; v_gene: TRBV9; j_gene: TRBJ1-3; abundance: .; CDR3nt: TGTGCCAGCAGCGTAGAGGAGAGCAGCTCTGGAAACACCATATATTTT; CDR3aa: CASSVEESSSGNTIYF
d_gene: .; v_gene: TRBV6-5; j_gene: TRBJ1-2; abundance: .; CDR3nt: TGTGCCAGCAGTTTAGGAGCATCTAACTATGGCTACACCTTC; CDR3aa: CASSLGASNYGYTF
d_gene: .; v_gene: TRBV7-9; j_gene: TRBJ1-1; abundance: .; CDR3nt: TGTGCCAGCAGCTCTCGGAACACTGAAGCTTTCTTT; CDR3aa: CASSSRNTEAFF
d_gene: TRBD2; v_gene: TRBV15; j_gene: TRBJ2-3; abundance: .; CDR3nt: TGTGCCACCAGTGGGCGACGGGGGGCAGATACGCAGTATTTT; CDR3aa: CATSGRRGADTQYF
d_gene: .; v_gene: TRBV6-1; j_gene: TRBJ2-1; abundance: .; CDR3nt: TGTGCCAGCAGTGAACCTACCCCGGACATGACGAAGTTCTTC; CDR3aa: CASSEPTPDMTKFF
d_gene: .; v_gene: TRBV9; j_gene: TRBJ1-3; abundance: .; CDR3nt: TGTGCCAGCAGCATCAGCGCGGGAAACACCATATATTTT; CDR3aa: CASSISAGNTIYF
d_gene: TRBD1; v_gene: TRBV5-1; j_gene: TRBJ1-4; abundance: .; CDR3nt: TGCGCCAGCAGCTTGGGCTACGATTGGCGGGACAGGGGTAGGGAAAAACTGTTTTTT; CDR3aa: CASSLGYDWRDRGREKLFF
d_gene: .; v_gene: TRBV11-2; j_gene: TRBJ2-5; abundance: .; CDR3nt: TGTGCCAGCAGCTTAGATCTCCCAATGGGGCAGCGCAGGGAGACCCAGTACTTC; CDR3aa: CASSLDLPMGQRRETQYF
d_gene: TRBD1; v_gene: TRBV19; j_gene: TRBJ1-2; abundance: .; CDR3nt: TGTGCCAGTACCTCTATGCCCTCAGGACTGGGACAGGGTTCCTATGGCTACACCTTC; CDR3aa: CASTSMPSGLGQGSYGYTF
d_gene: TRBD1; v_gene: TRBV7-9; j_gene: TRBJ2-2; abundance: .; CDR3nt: TGTGCCAGCAGCTTAAGTACAGGGGCAGGCACCGGGGAGCTGTTTTTT; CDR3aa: CASSLSTGAGTGELFF
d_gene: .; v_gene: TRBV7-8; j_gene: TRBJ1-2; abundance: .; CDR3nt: TGTGCCAGCAGCTTAGGAGGGTCTCACTATGGCTACACCTTC; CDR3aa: CASSLGGSHYGYTF
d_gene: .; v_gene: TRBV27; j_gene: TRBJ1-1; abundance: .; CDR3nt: TGTGCCAGCAGCCTACAGGGTAAGGACACTGAAGCTTTCTTT; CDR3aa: CASSLQGKDTEAFF
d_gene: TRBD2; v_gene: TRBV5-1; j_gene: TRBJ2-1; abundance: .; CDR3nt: TGCGCCAGCAGCTTACAACCCACTAGCGGGGGTTACAATGAGCAGTTCTTC; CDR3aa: CASSLQPTSGGYNEQFF
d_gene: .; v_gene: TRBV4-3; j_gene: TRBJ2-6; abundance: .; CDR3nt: TGCGCCAGCAGCCAAGCCTCCGAGCAGGCCTCTGGGGCCAACGTCCTGACTTTC; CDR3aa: CASSQASEQASGANVLTF
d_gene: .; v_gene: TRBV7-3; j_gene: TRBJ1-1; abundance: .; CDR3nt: TGTGCCAGCAGCCCAACGGGATCGGGCACTGAAGCTTTCTTT; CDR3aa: CASSPTGSGTEAFF
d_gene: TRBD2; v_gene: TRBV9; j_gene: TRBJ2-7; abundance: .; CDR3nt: TGTGCCAGCAGCGCGACTAGCGGGGACCCCTACGAGCAGTACTTC; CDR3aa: CASSATSGDPYEQYF
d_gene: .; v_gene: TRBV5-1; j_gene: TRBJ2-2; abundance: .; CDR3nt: TGCGCCAGCAGCTTGGTTGGGCAGACCGGGGAGCTGTTTTTT; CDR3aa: CASSLVGQTGELFF
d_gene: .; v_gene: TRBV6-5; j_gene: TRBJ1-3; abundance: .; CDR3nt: TGTGCCAGCAGTTACAGGGGGACTGGAAACACCATATATTTT; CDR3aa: CASSYRGTGNTIYF
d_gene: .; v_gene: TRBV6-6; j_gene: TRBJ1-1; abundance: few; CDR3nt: TGTGCCAGCAGTCCAACTCGACATGAAGCTTTCTTT; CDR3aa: CASSPTRHEAFF